What follows describes a single TCR beta chain. V was clipped by 3 bases and J by 3 bases, with 9 bases between them. The CDR3 totals 13 residues. Germline-derived CDR1 and CDR2 are SGHNT and YYREEE (reference sequence). As originally analysed: The assay estimated nucleated cells by amplifying reference gene primers. The table came from immunoSEQ multiplex PCR; TCRdb's copy has only in-frame clones and leaves some out. V and J calls and clone size are copied from that table; D and trimming were computed from the DNA. The sample consists of roughly 230,000 clones, almost 85% of them appearing once. The data derive from a study of blood T cell repertoires in COVID-19. Study information: Whether acute or convalescent, the COVID-19 samples came from the United States, Italy and Spain. Sources were T cells, B-cell-depleted T cells, or PBMCs; the material itself was cDNA or gDNA.

This TCR came from a man aged 45-65 years with acute or convalescent COVID-19. Sequencing was carried out using peripheral blood. The V call is TRBV5-4, the J call TRBJ1-1; a weak D match, TRBD1 (5 bases). The CDR3 DNA is TGTGCCAGCAGCTCGTCAGGGTACACTGAAGCTTTCTTT. Translation: CASSSSGYTEAFF.